This TCR beta chain was profiled in a study of CD8 T cells in Susac syndrome. All included Susac syndrome patients satisfied recently defined diagnostic criteria for definite or probable disease. The CDR3 is 16 amino acids. Per germline, CDR1 MNHEY and CDR2 SMNVEV (reference sequence). Trimming cost V 5 bases and J 1 base; bases outside gene matches: 8. Random hexamers were used to reverse transcribe about 0.45 to 1 ug of RNA. TCRdb reprocessed the immunoSEQ multiplex PCR reads via MiXCR and lists one record per CDR3 protein. In the table there are about 150,000 distinct CDR3 sequences, around 95% of which are singletons.

The sequence was obtained from a human donor with Susac syndrome. The specimen sequenced was CD4+ T cells from PBMCs. The chain employs TRBV27 and TRBJ1-5; 7 bases are a match to TRBD1. The CDR3 spells CASSPQTRGSNQPQHF. CDR3 bases: TGTGCCAGCAGTCCCCAGACCAGGGGGAGCAATCAGCCCCAGCATTTT.